The 10 T cell receptor beta chains listed next were all sequenced from one sample in a study of blood T cell repertoires in COVID-19. Only in-frame clones appear in the TCRdb table, and some are missing; sequencing was by immunoSEQ multiplex PCR. The sample yields around 250,000 clones, about 88% seen once. Source material: PBMCs or T cells enriched from blood (not recorded which). These receptors all stem from a woman aged 50 to 60 who had been exposed to COVID-19.

This clone came up once. The sample holds other DNA sequences that translate to the same CDR3. J is TRBJ1-3 and V is TRBV3-1 (or the pseudogene TRBV3-2), with no clear D. CDR3 length: 17 residues. Germline-derived CDR1 and CDR2 are LGHDT and YNNKEL (reference sequence). Trimming removed 1 base from V and 0 bases from J, with 13 bases in between. Here the CDR3 DNA reads TGTGCCAGCAGCCAAGGATATGGGCAGAGCTCTGGAAACACCATATATTTT. Protein: CASSQGYGQSSGNTIYF.

The chain uses TRBV6-2 or TRBV6-3 and TRBJ2-3; D is possibly TRBD1 or TRBD2 (7 bases each). Per germline, CDR1 MNHEY and CDR2 SVGEGT. Trimming took off 6 bases at V and 0 bases at J, with 13 bases between the two ends. The length of the CDR3 is 15 residues. The CDR3 bases are TGTGCCAGCAGCCCAGGGGGGGATAGCACAGATACGCAGTATTTT. Amino acid sequence: CASSPGGDSTDTQYF.

The rearrangement joins TRBV19 to TRBJ1-3, with 7 nucleotides matching TRBD1. The CDR3 is made up of 17 amino acids. The germline V gene encodes CDR1 LNHDA and CDR2 SQIVND (reference sequence). J lost 5 bases, V lost 7 bases, and 17 bases had no gene match. The CDR3 DNA reads TGTGCCAGTACCCCCGGGACAGCCACAACCACCCGAAACACCATATATTTT. This gives the protein CASTPGTATTTRNTIYF. Full variable domain (missing parts from reference TRBV19 and TRBJ1-3): DGGITQSPKYLFRKEGQNVTLSCEQNLNHDAMYWYRQDPGQGLRLIYYSQIVNDFQKGDIAEGYSVSREKKESFPLTVTSAQKNPTAFYLCASTPGTATTTRNTIYFGEGSWLTVV.

The chain couples TRBV27 to TRBJ1-1; 8 nucleotides align to TRBD1. Trimming took 4 bases from V and 1 from J; bases not matched to a gene: 8. The CDR3 extends over 16 amino acids. CDR1 is MNHEY and CDR2 is SMNVEV in the germline V gene (reference sequence). In DNA form, the CDR3 reads TGTGCCAGCAGTTATTTCAGGGGGCTGGGGAACACTGAAGCTTTCTTT. It specifies CASSYFRGLGNTEAFF.

The chain combines TRBV7-9 with TRBJ2-1; 11 bases line up with TRBD1. CDR1 and CDR2 (germline): SEHNR, FQNEAQ (reference sequence). Trimming cost V 2 bases and J 3 bases; bases outside gene matches: 3. The CDR3 sequence is 16 residues long. The CDR3 spells CASSLRTGGVYNEQFF. In DNA, the CDR3 is TGTGCCAGCAGCTTACGGACAGGGGGCGTCTACAATGAGCAGTTCTTC.

In DNA form, the CDR3 reads TGCGCCAGCAGCTTGGTCGGGACAGGGGTTGAAAAACTGTTTTTT. Protein sequence: CASSLVGTGVEKLFF. This chain connects TRBV5-1 to TRBJ1-4, with 10 bases lining up with TRBD1. The CDR3 loop spans 15 amino acids. J lost 7 bases, V lost 0 bases, and 3 bases had no gene match. CDR1 and CDR2 from the germline V gene are SGHRS and YFSETQ. Full variable domain (outside the CDR3, taken from reference TRBV5-1 and TRBJ1-4): KAGVTQTPRYLIKTRGQQVTLSCSPISGHRSVSWYQQTPGQGLQFLFEYFSETQRNKGNFPGRFSGRQFSNSRSEMNVSTLELGDSALYLCASSLVGTGVEKLFFGSGTQLSVL.

This chain uses TRBV14 with TRBJ2-3; D gene uncertain. CDR3 size: 12 residues. Trimming took off 4 bases at V and 2 bases at J, with 4 bases between the two ends. CDR1 SGHDN and CDR2 FVKESK come from the germline V gene. The CDR3 protein is CASSPFTDTQYF. The CDR3 DNA sequence: TGTGCCAGCAGCCCCTTCACAGATACGCAGTATTTT.

Details on this clone: The same CDR3 also results from other DNA sequences found in this sample. The V and J genes are TRBV28 and TRBJ2-7; 11 nucleotides align to TRBD2. Germline-derived CDR1 and CDR2 are MDHEN and SYDVKM. Trimming took 6 bases from V and 0 from J; bases not matched to a gene: 4. The CDR3 has 15 amino acids. CDR3 residues: CASSSGLAGSYEQYF. CDR3 DNA sequence: TGTGCCAGCAGCTCTGGACTAGCGGGCTCCTACGAGCAGTACTTC.

The chain employs TRBV7-4 and TRBJ1-5; no firm D call. Germline assignment: CDR1 SGHVT and CDR2 SQSDAQ. The V and J ends lost 7 bases and 0 bases respectively, with 16 bases between them. This CDR3 has 16 amino acids. This CDR3 is CASTRVELSSNQPQHF. The DNA for the CDR3 is TGTGCCAGCACTCGAGTAGAACTATCTAGCAATCAGCCCCAGCATTTT.

V gene TRBV5-8 combines with J gene TRBJ1-1, with D possibly being TRBD1 (6 bases). CDR1 SGHTS and CDR2 YDEGEE come from the germline V gene. There are 13 residues in the CDR3. The V end lost 4 bases, the J end lost 9 bases, and 16 bases lay between the germline ends. The CDR3 DNA reads TGTGCCAGCAGCCTTCCCGACAGGCAGCAAGCTTTCTTT. Protein sequence: CASSLPDRQQAFF.